These T cell receptor beta chains were read from a single sample in a study of blood T cell repertoires in COVID-19. Sequencing used immunoSEQ multiplex PCR; TCRdb keeps in-frame clones, though not all of them. The sample has under 200,000 clones, over 70% seen once. The sample consisted of peripheral blood. The source is a man in his 60s with active or convalescent COVID-19. Both conserved end residues are part of each CDR3. A D gene is named only where the DNA matches it firmly. Size is stated for part of the rows, as once, few or many counts, or as a class when the clone is expanded.

>NA|once|TRBJ1-2|TRBV7-9
CASSLKLVRRGTHYGYTF
TGTGCCAGCAGCTTAAAGTTAGTCAGGAGGGGTACCCACTATGGCTACACCTTC
>NA|medium-sized|TRBJ1-2|TRBV29-1
CSVEPWEGDYGYTF
TGCAGCGTTGAGCCCTGGGAGGGCGACTATGGCTACACCTTC
>TRBD1|few|TRBJ2-2|TRBV5-4
CASSSPGQGPTGELFF
TGTGCCAGCAGCTCGCCGGGACAGGGACCAACCGGGGAGCTGTTTTTT
>NA|NA|TRBJ2-7|TRBV4-3
CASSQGTAATSYEQYF
TGCGCCAGCAGCCAAGGTACGGCAGCGACTTCCTACGAGCAGTACTTC
>NA|NA|TRBJ2-7|TRBV21-1
CASTAREGSYEQYF
TGTGCCAGCACCGCAAGGGAGGGATCCTACGAGCAGTACTTC
>NA|NA|TRBJ1-5|TRBV28
CASSFGGASNQPQHF
TGTGCCAGCAGTTTTGGGGGCGCAAGCAATCAGCCCCAGCATTTT
>NA|NA|TRBJ2-7|TRBV11-2
CASSRNGGVLFEQYF
TGTGCCAGCAGCCGAAACGGGGGAGTGTTGTTCGAGCAGTACTTC
>NA|once|TRBJ1-4|TRBV7-8
CASSQAGVENEKLFF
TGTGCCAGCAGCCAAGCGGGAGTTGAAAATGAAAAACTGTTTTTT
>TRBD1|NA|TRBJ1-2|TRBV5-1
CASSLRTGTYGYTF
TGCGCCAGCAGCCTTCGGACAGGAACCTATGGCTACACCTTC
>NA|once|TRBJ1-2|TRBV6-2/TRBV6-3
CASSYQGNGYTF
TGTGCCAGCAGTTACCAGGGGAATGGCTACACCTTC